Below are 3 T cell receptor beta chains sequenced from a single sample in a study of human T cells and chemical hapten exposure. TCRdb re-analysed the 5' RACE reads in MiXCR, keeping a single row per CDR3 protein. Of 65,000 to 90,000 distinct CDR3 sequences detected, about a sixth appear once; the ten largest clones hold under 7.5%. Extraction yielded total RNA from whole blood (unfractionated). Every receptor here comes from a female donor in good health.

This clonotype was observed a few times. The chain has TRBV3-1 and TRBJ1-5; no reliable D call. Looked up from germline, CDR1 is LGHDT and CDR2 is YNNKEL (reference sequence). V was pared by 0 bases and J by 9 bases, with 12 bases between. The CDR3 totals 14 residues. The CDR3, as DNA: TGTGCCAGCAGCCAAGACGCTACCGAACGGCCCCAGCATTTT. Protein: CASSQDATERPQHF.

The chain recombines TRBV5-1 with TRBJ2-4; 11 bases map to TRBD1. Germline V gives CDR1 SGHRS, CDR2 YFSETQ. This CDR3 contains 14 residues. V trimming: 4 bases; J trimming: 10 bases; junction bases outside the gene matches: 7. CDR3 sequence: CASSQDRGLGIQYF. The CDR3 nucleotides read TGCGCCAGCAGCCAGGACAGGGGGCTTGGGATTCAGTACTTC.

The chain links TRBV6-1 to TRBJ1-5, with D possibly matching TRBD1 (5 bases). The germline V and J ends were trimmed by 8 bases and 1 base, with 12 bases remaining between them. The CDR3 sequence is 14 residues long. From germline, CDR1 is MNHNS and CDR2 SASEGT. CDR3 region: CASDEGLSNQPQHF. The CDR3 DNA follows: TGTGCCAGCGACGAGGGGTTGAGCAATCAGCCCCAGCATTTT.